This is a list of T cell receptor beta chains from one sample in a study of PD-L1 blockade in urothelial cancer. This table comes from immunoSEQ multiplex PCR, and its TCRdb copy is limited to in-frame clones, with some not included. The table lists about 20,000 clones, around nine tenths of them singletons. The specimen comprised PBMCs, sampled around atezolizumab (anti-PD-L1) treatment. These receptors were obtained from a man in his fifties with urothelial cancer. CDR3s include the opening cysteine and the closing phenylalanine or tryptophan. D genes are given only for firm matches.

d_call	j_call	cdr3_length	v_call	cdr3_aa
-	TRBJ2-7	14	TRBV14	CASSLQSGFYEQYF
TRBD1	TRBJ2-5	15	TRBV19	CASRLDRGREETQYF
-	TRBJ2-5	15	TRBV15	CATSGTLTSVETQYF
-	TRBJ2-1	14	TRBV5-1	CASSPGHSVNEQFF
TRBD2	TRBJ2-3	15	TRBV4-3	CASSQGLAGGDTQYF
-	TRBJ2-5	15	TRBV11-2	CASSLWGDSQETQYF
TRBD1	TRBJ1-5	15	TRBV19	CASSIGQGRNQPQHF
TRBD2	TRBJ2-5	19	TRBV5-6	CASSHGLAGGLWLQETQYF
-	TRBJ1-4	15	TRBV12-5	CASGASGFITEKLFF
-	TRBJ2-1	16	TRBV21-1	CASSKVCSGAYNEQFF
TRBD2	TRBJ2-1	14	TRBV6-5	CASSYVGGLSEQFF
TRBD1	TRBJ1-2	17	TRBV27	CASSPPDDREVGWGYTF
TRBD1	TRBJ1-4	14	TRBV2	CASRLDRSNEKLFF
-	TRBJ2-5	12	TRBV2	CASGGGGETQYF
TRBD2	TRBJ2-7	13	TRBV30	CAWSAAGAYEQYF
TRBD2	TRBJ2-7	15	TRBV9	CASSPWDYTAYEQYF
-	TRBJ1-2	12	TRBV5-4	CASSGGIGGYTF
-	TRBJ1-4	13	TRBV6-1	CASGGGPNEKLFF
TRBD2	TRBJ2-3	14	TRBV2	CASSVSSGRNTQYF
-	TRBJ1-4	15	TRBV27	CASSLTQATNEKLFF
-	TRBJ2-5	13	TRBV28	CAIETPSIRTQYF
-	TRBJ2-7	15	TRBV5-5	CASSLERKAPYEQYF
TRBD2	TRBJ2-2	19	TRBV5-4	CASSLGSPVLGLGSGELFF
-	TRBJ2-3	15	TRBV27	CASSWGGLHSDTQYF
-	TRBJ1-1	10	TRBV4-2	CASSDGGAFF
-	TRBJ1-1	14	TRBV30	CAWRPWHLNTEAFF
-	TRBJ1-4	14	TRBV27	CASRLDSYNEKLFF
TRBD1	TRBJ1-2	14	TRBV7-8	CASSLGQVNYGYTF
TRBD2	TRBJ2-1	16	TRBV7-9	CASSSTSGRAGNEQFF